Reported below is one T cell receptor beta chain. Its antigen remains unidentified. The CDR3 totals 15 residues. In germline, CDR1 is MNHEY, CDR2 SMNVEV (reference sequence). V was shortened by 5 bases and J by 0 bases, with 8 bases between the two germline ends. This sample is drawn from a study of metastatic and nonmetastatic thyroid tumors. Overall study context: From malignant and benign thyroid patients, repertoires in blood and in tumor or nodule tissue were compared. The study, taken as a whole, reports: Across blood and tumor, TCR beta diversity in malignant thyroid tumors was reportedly significantly higher than in benign nodules.

Thyroid surgery had not been preceded by any treatment in any patient. Original handling: Variation in CDR3 across clinicopathological groups served as the basis for constructing a distant-metastasis classifier in papillary thyroid cancer. With MiXCR, TCRdb reprocessed the PCR reads. The V and J calls were determined by TCRdb, not by the authors. This table holds 6,000 to 8,000 clones, 27% found once. Sequencing was done on a sample of adjacent normal tissue. The receptor's source is a male donor with papillary thyroid cancer or a benign thyroid nodule (not recorded which). Some clones in this sample may be carry-over from other donors' samples. The chain couples TRBV27 to TRBJ2-6, with D uncertain. The CDR3 DNA reads as TGTGCCAGCAGTCCACAAGACTCTGGGGCCAACGTCCTGACTTTC. As protein: CASSPQDSGANVLTF.